This TCR beta chain was obtained from a study of T cell repertoires in cytomegalovirus infection. Study-wide background: Public TCR beta signatures marked donors with CMV infection and the matching HLA.

Overall study results and limits: The cumulative frequency of public TCR beta families identified carriers of CMV plus the relevant HLA. Across the ex vivo response, the dominant clonotypes were HLA-C-restricted CMV-specific TCR beta clonotypes.

To note about this clonotype: Its antigen remains unknown.

TCRdb reprocessed the reads with MiXCR, giving one entry per CDR3 protein. The data contain about 490,000 distinct CDR3 sequences, around 11% of them singletons. The CDR3 has 20 residues. Trimming left V 2 bases short and J 0 bases short, with 23 bases between. CDR1 and CDR2 (germline): SGHVT, SQSDAQ. This chain joins TRBV7-4 and TRBJ2-1; possibly TRBD2 for D (6 bases). This sequence originates from a human donor in good health (CMV status not recorded). Some clones in this sample may be carry-over from other donors' samples. Sequencing was carried out using PBMCs. CDR3 DNA sequence: TGTGCCAGCAGCTTAAAGCGACGGGGGAAGGGCCCCGACTCCTACAATGAGCAGTTCTTC. Its translation is CASSLKRRGKGPDSYNEQFF.